The entry below describes one TCR beta chain. Repertoires were generated with immunoSEQ multiplex PCR, while TCRdb's copy carries only in-frame clones and drops some. The table lists about 160,000 clones, approximately 82% of them singletons. Everyone who took part was roughly 18 to 89 years old, and they came from some 23 US areas. The sample belongs to a study of blood T cell repertoires in COVID-19. Looking at the study overall: Acute-phase and convalescent COVID-19 samples originated in the United States, Italy and Spain. T cells, B-cell-depleted T cells, or PBMCs provided the cDNA or gDNA that served as material.

The J segment lost 5 bases and the V segment lost 8 bases, leaving 9 bases of the junction unmatched. The length of the CDR3 is 13 residues. The TCR originated in a man in his 60s who had recovered from COVID-19. The chain links TRBV12-3 or TRBV12-4 to TRBJ2-7, with 7 bases identical to TRBD1. Sequenced sample: PBMCs or T cells enriched from blood (not recorded which). The CDR3 sequence: CASGKRGPNEQYF. The CDR3 bases are TGTGCCAGCGGCAAGAGGGGGCCGAACGAGCAGTACTTC.